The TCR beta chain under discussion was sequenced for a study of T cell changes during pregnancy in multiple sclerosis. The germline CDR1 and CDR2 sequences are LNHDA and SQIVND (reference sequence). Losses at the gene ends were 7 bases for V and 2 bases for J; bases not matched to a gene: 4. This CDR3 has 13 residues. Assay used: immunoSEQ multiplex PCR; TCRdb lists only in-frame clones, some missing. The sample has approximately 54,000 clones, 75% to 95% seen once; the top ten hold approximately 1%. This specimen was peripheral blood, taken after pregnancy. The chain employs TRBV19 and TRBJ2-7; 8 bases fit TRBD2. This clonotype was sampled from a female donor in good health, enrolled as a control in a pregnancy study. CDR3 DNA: TGTGCCAGTAAGGATAGCGGGACCTACGAGCAGTACTTC. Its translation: CASKDSGTYEQYF.